These 2 T cell receptor beta chains originate from one sample sequenced in a study of T cell responses to AZD1222 COVID-19 vaccine. Produced via immunoSEQ multiplex PCR; TCRdb's table is partial and in-frame only. The sample includes some 150,000 clones, 86% of them seen just once. Here the sequenced sample was peripheral blood, taken on day 0 of MenACWY control vaccination. The receptors were gathered from an adult in good health.

The CDR3 protein is CASKLRGNTGELFF. CDR3 bases: TGTGCCAGCAAGTTGAGAGGGAACACCGGGGAGCTGTTTTTT. The J gene is TRBJ2-2, the V gene TRBV7-9, with no clear D. Trimming took off 7 bases at V and 1 base at J, with 10 bases between the two ends. The germline V gene has CDR1 SEHNR and CDR2 FQNEAQ (reference sequence). CDR3 length equals 14 residues. Based on the CDR3 plus reference TRBV7-9 and TRBJ2-2, the full variable domain is DTGVSQNPRHKITKRGQNVTFRCDPISEHNRLYWYRQTLGQGPEFLTYFQNEAQLEKSRLLSDRFSAERPKGSFSTLEIQRTEQGDSAMYLCASKLRGNTGELFFGEGSRLTVL.

V is TRBV27 and J is TRBJ1-3; D remains ambiguous. CDR1 is MNHEY, CDR2 SMNVEV, per germline (reference sequence). V lost 5 bases and J 7 bases, leaving 15 bases between the germline ends. The CDR3 spans 14 residues. DNA for the CDR3: TGTGCCAGCAGTCCCTTATCGGGGATGAACACCATATATTTT. Translated: CASSPLSGMNTIYF.